This TCR beta chain was recovered during a study of OX40 agonist ivuxolimab in advanced cancers. The CDR3 contains 15 residues. The germline V gene has CDR1 MNHNS and CDR2 SASEGT. V shed 8 bases and J 6 bases; nucleotides not matched to a gene: 11. The data were produced by immunoSEQ multiplex PCR, yet TCRdb's version contains in-frame clones alone and is incomplete. The sample includes about 68,000 clones, 86% of them seen just once. The sequence came from an adult with an advanced solid tumor such as melanoma, head and neck, liver or kidney cancer. This sample comprised CD4+ or CD8+ T cells sorted from blood, obtained in a trial of the OX40 agonist ivuxolimab. The rearrangement uses TRBV6-1 and TRBJ2-7, with TRBD2 matching 12 bases. The DNA of the CDR3 is TGTGCCAGCCGCCGGCTAGCGGGAGGGCCAGGCGAGCAGTACTTC. This translates into CASRRLAGGPGEQYF.